Shown below are 27 T cell receptor beta chains from a single sample sequenced in a study of cytomegalovirus exposure and HLA in healthy donors. The PCR was carried out with 60 Vbeta primers and 13 Jbeta primers. Sequencing used immunoSEQ multiplex PCR; TCRdb keeps in-frame clones, though not all of them. The table records 150,000 to 200,000 clones, 75% of them present only once. The sequencing input was PBMCs. The receptors come from a man aged 18 to 30 in good health and CMV-seropositive.

The V gene is TRBV19, the J gene TRBJ1-1; TRBD1 might be the D (6 bases). The CDR3 is made up of 15 amino acids. From germline, CDR1 is LNHDA and CDR2 SQIVND (reference sequence). Trimming removed 7 bases at V and 5 bases at J, with 20 bases between. In DNA, the CDR3 is TGTGCCAGTACCCCTAGGGGGGGCGCGAAGACTGAAGCTTTCTTT. Protein sequence: CASTPRGGAKTEAFF.

The J gene is TRBJ2-2, the V gene TRBV9; 9 positions match TRBD2. V shed 1 base and J 2 bases; nucleotides not matched to a gene: 6. There are 17 residues in the CDR3. Germline V gives CDR1 SGDLS, CDR2 YYNGEE. Here the CDR3 reads CASSVSPGLANTGELFF. Written as DNA, the CDR3 is TGTGCCAGCAGCGTATCCCCGGGACTAGCAAACACCGGGGAGCTGTTTTTT.

The chain joins TRBV2 to TRBJ2-7, with 10 positions matching TRBD1. V dropped 3 bases and J dropped 4; count of bases not matched to a gene: 3. The CDR3 consists of 14 residues. Germline-derived CDR1 and CDR2 are SNHLY and FYNNEI. The CDR3 sequence is CASSEGQGRYEQYF. DNA for the CDR3: TGTGCCAGCAGTGAGGGACAGGGGAGGTACGAGCAGTACTTC.

The chain combines TRBV28 with TRBJ2-2, with 7 bases identical to TRBD1. Looked up from germline, CDR1 is MDHEN and CDR2 is SYDVKM. V was pared by 11 bases and J by 6 bases, with 6 bases of the junction left unmatched. CDR3 size: 12 residues. The CDR3 DNA reads as TGTGCCGCCGAACAGGGGTCCGGGGAGCTGTTTTTT. It encodes CAAEQGSGELFF.

This rearrangement joins TRBV29-1 to TRBJ2-2; 8 nucleotides line up with TRBD1. Germline loops: CDR1 SQVTM, CDR2 ANQGSEA. V gave up 0 bases and J gave up 7 bases; unmatched junction bases: 7. The CDR3 runs to 15 residues. The CDR3 region has the DNA TGCAGCGTTGAAGACCCGGACAGGGTTGACGGGGAGCTGTTTTTT. Protein product: CSVEDPDRVDGELFF.

The genes are TRBV29-1 and TRBJ2-1, with 7 bases fitting TRBD2. V was clipped by 1 base and J by 0 bases; unmatched bases: 6. Germline V gives CDR1 SQVTM, CDR2 ANQGSEA. CDR3 length: 16 amino acids. This CDR3 reads CSVEAPTSRSYNEQFF. DNA for the CDR3: TGCAGCGTTGAAGCACCGACTAGCCGCTCCTACAATGAGCAGTTCTTC.

The rearrangement uses TRBV6-1 and TRBJ1-1; 11 bases match TRBD1. Looked up from germline, CDR1 is MNHNS and CDR2 is SASEGT. This CDR3 region has 15 residues. V lost 6 bases and J lost 2; bases outside the gene matches: 5. In nucleotides, the CDR3 is TGTGCCAGCAGCTGGGGACAGGGGGTAAACACTGAAGCTTTCTTT. Its protein product is CASSWGQGVNTEAFF.

This chain uses TRBV7-2 with TRBJ2-3; the match to TRBD2 covers 10 bases. With 5 bases clipped from V and 2 bases from J, the junction kept 16 bases outside the gene matches. The CDR3 sequence is 19 residues long. Germline CDR1 is SGHTA and CDR2 is FQGNSA. The CDR3 here is CASSSTLAGESRLTDTQYF. The CDR3 coding sequence is TGTGCCAGCAGCAGTACCCTAGCGGGAGAAAGCCGGCTCACAGATACGCAGTATTTT.

There are a few counts of this clone. J is TRBJ1-2 and V is TRBV28, with D unresolved. The V end lost 5 bases, the J end lost 0 bases, and 28 bases lay between the germline ends. The germline V gene has CDR1 MDHEN and CDR2 SYDVKM. This CDR3 region has 20 residues. The CDR3 loop reads CASSRLFKGGQSGTNYGYTF. CDR3 sequence (DNA): TGTGCCAGCAGTCGGCTGTTTAAGGGAGGGCAGAGCGGGACTAACTATGGCTACACCTTC.

The chain combines TRBV27 with TRBJ1-2; 8 bases match TRBD1. Unmatched junction bases numbered 21, after V lost 5 bases and J lost 7 bases. This CDR3 contains 18 residues. Germline CDR1 MNHEY, CDR2 SMNVEV (reference sequence). The CDR3 here is CASSPKRGQDTKRGGYTF. The CDR3 DNA is TGTGCCAGCAGTCCAAAAAGGGGACAGGACACCAAACGGGGTGGCTACACCTTC.

The V and J genes are TRBV7-3 and TRBJ2-1; D is possibly TRBD2 (6 bases). CDR3 length: 15 amino acids. Trimming took 4 bases from V and 2 from J, leaving 12 bases between them. CDR1 and CDR2 from the germline V gene are SGHTA and FQGTGA. CDR3 DNA: TGTGCCAGCAGCTATAGCGGAAGAACCTACAATGAGCAGTTCTTC. Translated, it gives CASSYSGRTYNEQFF.

This sequence joins TRBV28 and TRBJ1-1; D gene uncertain. This CDR3 spans 14 amino acids. Germline assignment: CDR1 MDHEN and CDR2 SYDVKM. The V and J ends lost 5 bases and 4 bases respectively, with 14 bases between them. The CDR3 coding sequence is TGTGCCAGCAGTAATGCGGCAGAAGGCACTGAAGCTTTCTTT. Translation: CASSNAAEGTEAFF. Filled out from reference TRBV28 and TRBJ1-1, the complete variable domain reads DVKVTQSSRYLVKRTGEKVFLECVQDMDHENMFWYRQDPGLGLRLIYFSYDVKMKEKGDIPEGYSVSREKKERFSLILESASTNQTSMYLCASSNAAEGTEAFFGQGTRLTVV.

The chain joins TRBV7-9 to TRBJ2-5, with TRBD2 matching over 8 bases. Germline V gene lookup returns CDR1 SEHNR and CDR2 FQNEAQ (reference sequence). Trimming took 3 bases from V and 9 from J; bases not matched to a gene: 6. The CDR3 length is 13 residues. CDR3 residues: CASSFQAGDPQYF. The CDR3 DNA reads TGTGCCAGCAGCTTCCAAGCGGGAGATCCCCAGTACTTC.

For this clone: The junction and the germline gene differ at one end; a read error may be behind it. The genes are TRBV7-7 and TRBJ2-1, with D possibly TRBD2 on 6 matching bases. The CDR3 totals 14 residues. Germline CDR1 is SSHAT and CDR2 is FNYEAQ (reference sequence). DNA for the CDR3: TGTGCTAGCAGCCCCCTGACTAGTTGGGGAGAGCAGTTCTTC. Its translation is CASSPLTSWGEQFF.

The chain employs TRBV30 and TRBJ2-1; 8 bases are shared with TRBD1. With V trimmed by 2 bases and J by 8 bases, 11 bases remained unmatched. This CDR3 spans 15 amino acids. Germline V gene sequence: CDR1 GTSNPN, CDR2 SVGIG (reference sequence). The CDR3 here is CAWSSGAGGLDEQFF. The CDR3 DNA reads as TGTGCCTGGAGTTCTGGAGCAGGGGGCCTGGATGAGCAGTTCTTC.

The V gene is TRBV5-4, the J gene TRBJ2-1; TRBD1 matches 9 bases. J lost 7 bases, V lost 4 bases, and 9 bases had no gene match. This CDR3 has 15 residues. CDR1 is SGHNT and CDR2 is YYREEE in the germline V gene (reference sequence). CDR3 sequence: CASSRTGDVFNEQFF. In nucleotides, the CDR3 is TGTGCCAGCAGCCGGACAGGGGATGTTTTTAATGAGCAGTTCTTC.

The chain has TRBV15 and TRBJ1-3; the D is unclear. V was shortened by 6 bases and J by 4 bases, with 13 bases between the two germline ends. Germline CDR1 is LNHNV and CDR2 is YYDKDF (reference sequence). The CDR3 is made up of 14 amino acids. The CDR3 reads CATSMSARGNTIYF. In DNA form, the CDR3 reads TGTGCCACCAGTATGTCTGCGCGGGGAAACACCATATATTTT.

This sequence joins TRBV2 and TRBJ2-5; 8 bases are shared with TRBD2. Looked up from germline, CDR1 is SNHLY and CDR2 is FYNNEI. This CDR3 is built from 17 residues. V gave up 6 bases and J gave up 2 bases; unmatched junction bases: 14. CDR3 nucleotide sequence: TGTGCCAGCAGGAACCTCGGGGGCGGGGGGCCTCAAGAGACCCAGTACTTC. Amino acid sequence: CASRNLGGGGPQETQYF.

This chain joins TRBV19 and TRBJ2-3; 8 bases map to TRBD1. The germline V gene has CDR1 LNHDA and CDR2 SQIVND (reference sequence). The J segment lost 3 bases and the V segment lost 4 bases, leaving 9 bases of the junction unmatched. The CDR3 sequence is 16 residues long. The CDR3 reads CASSTRTGLGTDTQYF. In nucleotides, the CDR3 is TGTGCCAGTAGTACCCGGACAGGGTTAGGGACAGATACGCAGTATTTT.

This chain uses TRBV20-1 with TRBJ2-5, with unresolved D. This CDR3 is built from 11 residues. Germline CDR1 and CDR2: DFQATT and SNEGSKA (reference sequence). With 1 base removed from V and 5 bases from J, the gap between germline ends came to 5 bases. CDR3: CSARVQETQYF. CDR3 DNA: TGCAGTGCTAGAGTGCAGGAGACCCAGTACTTC.

The chain links TRBV2 to TRBJ1-5; 8 nucleotides match TRBD1. J lost 4 bases, V lost 2 bases, and 4 bases had no gene match. This CDR3 is 15 amino acids long. Per germline, CDR1 SNHLY and CDR2 FYNNEI. The CDR3 nucleotides read TGTGCCAGCAGTGAATTTGGGACAGGTAATCAGCCCCAGCATTTT. Translated, it gives CASSEFGTGNQPQHF.

The chain employs TRBV6-1 and TRBJ1-1; TRBD1 matches 7 bases. The CDR3 covers 14 residues. In germline, CDR1 is MNHNS, CDR2 SASEGT. After removal of 7 bases from V and 11 bases from J, the junction contained 16 bases not matched to a gene. The CDR3, as DNA: TGTGCCAGCACCCTAAGGACCCCCGACAGGGAGGCTTTCTTT. Translation gives CASTLRTPDREAFF.

The CDR3 is CASSVNSRDSHGELFF. The CDR3 DNA follows: TGTGCCAGCAGCGTAAACAGCAGGGATAGTCATGGGGAGCTGTTTTTT. V is TRBV9 and J is TRBJ2-2, with D possibly TRBD1 on 5 matching bases. Germline V gene lookup returns CDR1 SGDLS and CDR2 YYNGEE. V lost 1 base and J 8 bases, leaving 18 bases between the germline ends. The CDR3 spans 16 residues.

The chain is built from TRBV6-1 and TRBJ2-1; 8 bases are shared with TRBD2. From germline, CDR1 is MNHNS and CDR2 SASEGT. This CDR3 contains 13 residues. V shed 5 bases and J 6 bases; nucleotides not matched to a gene: 3. The CDR3 sequence: CASSKSGSNEQFF. The CDR3 region has the DNA TGTGCCAGCAGTAAGAGCGGGAGCAATGAGCAGTTCTTC.

The rearrangement uses TRBV21-1 and TRBJ1-1; TRBD1, the D gene given by the table, was not confirmed from the DNA. TRBV21-1 is described as a pseudogene. The CDR3 length is 15 residues. DNA for the CDR3: TGTGCCAGCAGCAAAGATGGCAGGCTTGACACTGAAGCTTTCTTT. This gives the protein CASSKDGRLDTEAFF.

This sequence joins TRBV28 and TRBJ1-2; the D is unclear. This CDR3 is 12 amino acids long. CDR1 is MDHEN and CDR2 is SYDVKM in the germline V gene. Between the trimmed V and J ends, which lost 10 bases and 0 bases, there was a span of 9 bases. CDR3 sequence: CATYYANYGYTF. CDR3 coding DNA: TGTGCCACCTATTATGCTAACTATGGCTACACCTTC.

The rearrangement joins TRBV5-1 to TRBJ1-1; perhaps TRBD1 as D (5 bases). Germline CDR1 SGHRS, CDR2 YFSETQ. The CDR3 extends over 12 amino acids. Trimming shortened V by 7 bases and J by 7 bases, and 14 bases separated the two germline ends. This CDR3 is CASSDLDSEAFF. The CDR3 coding sequence is TGCGCCAGCTCCGACCTTGACAGTGAAGCTTTCTTT. The full variable domain, its missing parts supplied by reference TRBV5-1 and TRBJ1-1, is KAGVTQTPRYLIKTRGQQVTLSCSPISGHRSVSWYQQTPGQGLQFLFEYFSETQRNKGNFPGRFSGRQFSNSRSEMNVSTLELGDSALYLCASSDLDSEAFFGQGTRLTVV.